Described below is a single T cell receptor beta chain sequence and its context. Its antigen remains unknown. Study-wide findings and caveats: Tumor-infiltrating Treg TCR alpha and beta sequences overlapped most with tumor naive CD4+ T cells, then blood naive. The TCR gene usage of tumor memory CD4+ T cells clustered together with blood and lymph node memory CD4+ cells and with lymph node naive CD4+ cells.

Cells sorted as Tregs were CD4+, CD25+ and CD127-/low. TCRdb reanalysed the 5' RACE reads using MiXCR and keeps one entry per CDR3 protein. The sample shows 8,000 to 10,000 distinct CDR3 sequences, roughly 51% of them seen only once. The CDR3 covers 11 residues. V was cut by 4 bases and J by 6 bases, with 6 bases left in between. In germline, CDR1 is SQVTM, CDR2 ANQGSEA. The rearrangement joins TRBV29-1 to TRBJ2-2, with a possible D match to TRBD1 (5 bases). The source of this sequence is a female donor with breast cancer. Source material: Tregs sorted from a lymph node. CDR3 DNA: TGCAGCGTTGTAGGGGCCGGGGAGCTGTTTTTT. Amino acids: CSVVGAGELFF.